This T cell receptor beta chain is drawn from a study of CD8+ T cells in alopecia areata. About the study: Dosing with tofacitinib proceeded for 6 to 18 months, followed by 6 months off drug.

General study results and limits: Clonality in lesional scalp, especially alopecia totalis/universalis, exceeded that of normal scalp.

Alopecia areata patients provided lesional scalp punch biopsies and peripheral blood, both collected for the study. Germline CDR1 MGHRA, CDR2 YSYEKL. This CDR3 region has 15 residues. V shed 5 bases and J shed 4 bases, with 16 bases lying between them. About this clone itself: Its cognate antigen is unknown.

It was cDNA, reverse transcribed from extracted RNA, that served as the sequencing template. The assay was immunoSEQ multiplex PCR, and TCRdb's table has in-frame clones only and misses some. The table lists 200,000 to 250,000 clones, 57% of them singletons. The input for sequencing was CD4+ T cells sorted from blood, taken at week 0. This sequence joins TRBV4-1 and TRBJ2-3, with D perhaps TRBD1 (5 bases). This clonotype was sampled from a human donor with alopecia areata. The chain's CDR3 is CASSFSRTTADTQYF. CDR3 sequence (DNA): TGCGCCAGCAGCTTTTCCCGAACGACAGCAGATACGCAGTATTTT.